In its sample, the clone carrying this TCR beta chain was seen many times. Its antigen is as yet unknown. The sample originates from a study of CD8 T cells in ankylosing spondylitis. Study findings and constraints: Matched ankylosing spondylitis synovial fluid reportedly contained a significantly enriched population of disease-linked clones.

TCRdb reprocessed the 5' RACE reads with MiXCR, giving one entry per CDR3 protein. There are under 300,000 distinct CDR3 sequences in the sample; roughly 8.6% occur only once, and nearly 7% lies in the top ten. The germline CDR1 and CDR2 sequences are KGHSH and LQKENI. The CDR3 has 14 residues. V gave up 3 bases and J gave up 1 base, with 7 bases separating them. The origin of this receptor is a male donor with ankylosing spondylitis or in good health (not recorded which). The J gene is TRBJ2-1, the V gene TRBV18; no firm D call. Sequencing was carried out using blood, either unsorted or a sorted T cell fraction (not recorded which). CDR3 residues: CASSPEWSYNEQFF. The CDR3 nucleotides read TGTGCCAGCTCACCCGAATGGTCCTACAATGAGCAGTTCTTC.